This passage covers 26 T cell receptor beta chains from one sample sequenced in a study of blood T cell repertoires in COVID-19. Repertoires were generated with immunoSEQ multiplex PCR, while TCRdb's copy carries only in-frame clones and drops some. In the table there are around 130,000 clones, about 80% of which are singletons. Material for sequencing was peripheral blood. Receptors originate from a middle-aged man with active or convalescent COVID-19.

V gene TRBV18 combines with J gene TRBJ1-4; D remains unclear. Germline V CDR1 and CDR2: KGHSH, LQKENI. Trimming stripped 6 bases from V and 0 bases from J, with 14 bases between. The CDR3 runs to 16 residues. In DNA, the CDR3 is TGTGCCAGCTCCAAGGCGCTCGGGACAACTAATGAAAAACTGTTTTTT. This codes for CASSKALGTTNEKLFF.

The V and J genes are TRBV7-2 and TRBJ1-4; D is undetermined. This CDR3 is built from 15 residues. V was clipped by 5 bases and J by 0 bases, with 10 bases between them. Germline V gives CDR1 SGHTA, CDR2 FQGNSA. The CDR3 nucleotides read TGTGCCAGCAGCCCGAGGGTCGCAACTAATGAAAAACTGTTTTTT. Encoded protein: CASSPRVATNEKLFF.

This clone was recorded a few times. The chain recombines TRBV4-1 with TRBJ1-2; TRBD1 matches 8 bases. The CDR3 sequence is 17 residues long. V was clipped by 1 base and J by 3 bases; unmatched bases: 10. Germline CDR1 MGHRA, CDR2 YSYEKL. In DNA form, the CDR3 reads TGCGCCAGCAGCCAAGTCTTGCGGACAGGGAGGGACTATGGCTACACCTTC. As protein: CASSQVLRTGRDYGYTF.

The rearrangement uses TRBV5-1 and TRBJ2-2; TRBD1 agrees at 9 bases. The V gene end was trimmed by 3 bases and the J gene end by 5 bases; junction bases not matched to a gene: 5. Germline assignment: CDR1 SGHRS and CDR2 YFSETQ. This CDR3 has 15 residues. CDR3 amino acids: CASSSGQGYTGELFF. CDR3 in DNA: TGCGCCAGCAGCTCGGGACAGGGATATACCGGGGAGCTGTTTTTT.

V gene TRBV11-2 combines with J gene TRBJ1-3; 9 bases map to TRBD1. Germline lookup yields CDR1 SGHAT and CDR2 FQNNGV. V dropped 4 bases and J dropped 2; count of bases not matched to a gene: 3. The CDR3 extends over 15 amino acids. CDR3: CASSSGTGPGNTIYF. CDR3 bases: TGTGCCAGCAGCTCCGGGACAGGGCCTGGAAACACCATATATTTT.

This clone was recorded only once. The chain links TRBV27 to TRBJ2-7; D possibly corresponds to TRBD2 (6 bases). V was shortened by 4 bases and J by 1 base, with 14 bases between the two germline ends. Per germline, CDR1 MNHEY and CDR2 SMNVEV (reference sequence). This CDR3 is 15 amino acids long. As DNA, the CDR3 is TGTGCCAGCAGTTCCCCATCGGGGAGGTCCTACGAGCAGTACTTC. Translating gives CASSSPSGRSYEQYF.

The J gene is TRBJ2-1, the V gene TRBV18; 14 nucleotides match TRBD2. V was pared by 8 bases and J by 7 bases, with 7 bases of the junction left unmatched. The germline V gene encodes CDR1 KGHSH and CDR2 LQKENI. The CDR3 is made up of 15 amino acids. The DNA for the CDR3 is TGTGCCAGCAAGACTAGCGGGGGGGCCGGTAATGAGCAGTTCTTC. Translated, it gives CASKTSGGAGNEQFF. The full variable domain, completed using reference TRBV18 and TRBJ2-1, is NAGVMQNPRHLVRRRGQEARLRCSPMKGHSHVYWYRQLPEEGLKFMVYLQKENIIDESGMPKERFSAEFPKEGPSILRIQQVVRGDSAAYFCASKTSGGAGNEQFFGPGTRLTVL.

The chain has TRBV5-1 and TRBJ2-1; perhaps TRBD1 as D (5 bases). The CDR3 consists of 14 residues. Germline V gene sequence: CDR1 SGHRS, CDR2 YFSETQ. The ends were cut back, 0 bases at V and 5 bases at J, with 9 bases in the middle. CDR3 protein: CASSLGQNHNEQFF. The CDR3 region has the DNA TGCGCCAGCAGCTTGGGACAGAACCACAATGAGCAGTTCTTC.

The chain couples TRBV18 to TRBJ2-5, with 11 bases matching TRBD1. The germline gives CDR1 KGHSH, CDR2 LQKENI. V lost 3 bases, J lost 2 bases, and 5 bases stayed unmatched. The CDR3 runs to 16 residues. CDR3 loop: CASSPLGTGGQETQYF. Written as DNA, the CDR3 is TGTGCCAGCTCACCGTTGGGGACAGGGGGACAAGAGACCCAGTACTTC. Variable domain in full (rest from reference TRBV18 and TRBJ2-5): NAGVMQNPRHLVRRRGQEARLRCSPMKGHSHVYWYRQLPEEGLKFMVYLQKENIIDESGMPKERFSAEFPKEGPSILRIQQVVRGDSAAYFCASSPLGTGGQETQYFGPGTRLLVL.

This chain uses TRBV3-1 (or the pseudogene TRBV3-2) with TRBJ2-5; 13 bases fit TRBD2. Germline V gene data show CDR1 as LGHDT and CDR2 as YNNKEL (reference sequence). This CDR3 contains 15 residues. Trimming took 4 bases from V and 5 from J; bases not matched to a gene: 4. The CDR3 reads CASSPGLAGAETQYF. The CDR3 coding sequence is TGTGCCAGCAGCCCCGGACTAGCGGGGGCTGAGACCCAGTACTTC.

The chain carries TRBV12-3 or TRBV12-4 and TRBJ1-1; D remains ambiguous. Trimming cost V 7 bases and J 4 bases, with 10 bases left between them. This CDR3 contains 12 residues. CDR3 DNA: TGTGCCAGCATCAAAGGAGGCACTGAAGCTTTCTTT. It is translated as CASIKGGTEAFF.

The chain joins TRBV7-2 to TRBJ2-1; perhaps TRBD2 as D (7 bases). This CDR3 has 16 amino acids. Germline CDR1 reads SGHTA; CDR2 reads FQGNSA. Trimming removed 1 base at V and 8 bases at J, with 18 bases between. CDR3 protein: CASSLGMRGGLDEQFF. The DNA for the CDR3 is TGTGCCAGCAGCTTAGGAATGAGGGGGGGCCTGGATGAGCAGTTCTTC.

This clone was counted once. This chain connects TRBV6-6 to TRBJ2-1, with 9 bases matching TRBD2. The germline V gene encodes CDR1 MNHNY and CDR2 SVGAGI (reference sequence). Trimming at V came to 0 bases and at J to 8 bases, leaving 5 bases not matched to a gene. This CDR3 contains 15 residues. The CDR3 DNA is TGTGCCAGCAGTTACTCGCCTAGCGGGGTGTATGAGCAGTTCTTC. It translates to CASSYSPSGVYEQFF.

The rearrangement joins TRBV27 to TRBJ1-3, with 7 bases aligning to TRBD1. The CDR3 extends over 14 amino acids. V was clipped by 5 bases and J by 2 bases; unmatched bases: 3. Per the germline V gene, CDR1 is MNHEY and CDR2 is SMNVEV (reference sequence). The CDR3: CASSATGTGNTIYF. CDR3 bases: TGTGCCAGCAGTGCGACAGGGACTGGAAACACCATATATTTT.

The CDR3 region has the DNA TGTGCCACCAGCAGAGACGGGGGGGCCACAGATACGCAGTATTTT. Translation: CATSRDGGATDTQYF. V is TRBV15 and J is TRBJ2-3, with TRBD2 matching over 8 bases. CDR3 length equals 15 residues. Trimming took 0 bases from V and 2 from J; bases not matched to a gene: 1. In germline, CDR1 is LNHNV, CDR2 YYDKDF (reference sequence).

This chain uses TRBV18 with TRBJ1-5; TRBD1 matches at 7 bases. Losses at the gene ends were 3 bases for V and 2 bases for J; bases not matched to a gene: 10. The CDR3 totals 17 residues. The V gene's germline CDR1 is KGHSH and CDR2 LQKENI. Here the CDR3 DNA reads TGTGCCAGCTCACCTCGGCAGGGGGAAAGGGGCAATCAGCCCCAGCATTTT. Its translation is CASSPRQGERGNQPQHF.

This rearrangement joins TRBV18 to TRBJ1-2; 7 bases agree with TRBD1. V trimming: 0 bases; J trimming: 7 bases; junction bases outside the gene matches: 8. The CDR3 runs to 15 residues. CDR1 KGHSH and CDR2 LQKENI come from the germline V gene. In nucleotides, the CDR3 is TGTGCCAGCTCACCACCGGCAGGGGGTCTCGTTGGCTACACCTTC. Its translation is CASSPPAGGLVGYTF.

J is TRBJ2-1 and V is TRBV5-1, with TRBD2 matching over 7 bases. Germline trimming cut 1 base from V and 0 bases from J; bases unmatched to any gene: 4. The CDR3 contains 16 residues. Germline V gives CDR1 SGHRS, CDR2 YFSETQ. CDR3 protein: CASSLLAVSSYNEQFF. The CDR3 nucleotides are TGCGCCAGCAGCTTGCTAGCGGTGAGCTCCTACAATGAGCAGTTCTTC.

This chain connects TRBV3-1 (or the pseudogene TRBV3-2) to TRBJ1-4; D not certain. Germline CDR1 and CDR2: LGHDT and YNNKEL (reference sequence). This CDR3 region has 13 residues. V lost 1 base, J lost 5 bases, and 5 bases lay in between. CDR3 in amino acids: CASSQGQNEKLFF. In DNA, the CDR3 is TGTGCCAGCAGCCAAGGGCAGAATGAAAAACTGTTTTTT.

The chain employs TRBV18 and TRBJ2-2; 7 bases match TRBD1. V lost 5 bases to trimming and J lost 0 bases; unmatched junction nucleotides: 3. Germline V gene data show CDR1 as KGHSH and CDR2 as LQKENI. The CDR3 runs 15 residues. CDR3 bases: TGTGCCAGCTCAGACAGGGCCACGAACACCGGGGAGCTGTTTTTT. Translated: CASSDRATNTGELFF.

J is TRBJ1-5 and V is TRBV5-5; 11 bases match TRBD1. Germline-derived CDR1 and CDR2 are SGHKS and YYEKEE (reference sequence). J gave up 4 bases and V 2 bases, and 5 bases lay outside the gene matches. This CDR3 has 16 amino acids. The CDR3 DNA reads TGTGCCAGCAGCTTCGGGGACAGGGGGTTTAATCAGCCCCAGCATTTT. It translates to CASSFGDRGFNQPQHF.

The chain recombines TRBV1 with TRBJ2-3; the D call TRBD2 from the table was never checked on the DNA. TRBV1 is an annotated pseudogene. This CDR3 spans 17 amino acids. The CDR3 loop reads CTSSQDWGLAGEDTQYF. For the CDR3, the DNA is TGCACCAGCAGCCAAGACTGGGGACTAGCGGGGGAAGATACGCAGTATTTT.

This rearrangement joins TRBV5-6 to TRBJ1-2; D call uncertain. Trimming stripped 0 bases from V and 4 bases from J, with 19 bases between. This CDR3 contains 17 residues. Germline CDR1 is SGHDT and CDR2 is YYEEEE. The CDR3 loop reads CASSLVIGGPNLYGYTF. The CDR3 DNA reads TGTGCCAGCAGCTTGGTGATAGGCGGTCCAAATCTCTATGGCTACACCTTC.

This chain connects TRBV19 to TRBJ1-5; a possible D gene is TRBD1 (6 bases). The V end lost 9 bases, the J end lost 6 bases, and 18 bases lay between the germline ends. This CDR3 has 14 amino acids. CDR1 LNHDA and CDR2 SQIVND come from the germline V gene (reference sequence). The CDR3, as DNA: TGTGCCAGCCGGATTTTCCCAGGGGTTCAGCCCCAGCATTTT. This codes for CASRIFPGVQPQHF.

The chain links TRBV6-5 to TRBJ2-3; 8 nucleotides line up with TRBD2. The CDR3 contains 15 residues. J was trimmed by 2 bases and V by 5 bases; bases with no gene match: 6. The V gene's germline CDR1 is MNHEY and CDR2 SVGAGI. The CDR3 region has the DNA TGTGCCAGCAGTACTAGCGGAGGACTCACAGATACGCAGTATTTT. This translates into CASSTSGGLTDTQYF.

V and J are TRBV18 and TRBJ2-3; D is unresolved. Trimming removed 8 bases at V and 1 base at J, with 16 bases between. This CDR3 contains 15 residues. Germline V gives CDR1 KGHSH, CDR2 LQKENI. CDR3 residues: CASARKDQGTDTQYF. CDR3 in DNA: TGTGCCAGCGCAAGGAAGGATCAGGGCACAGATACGCAGTATTTT.